The 15 T cell receptor beta chains below all came from one sample that was sequenced in a study of T cells in Graves' hyperthyroidism and ophthalmopathy. Amplified TCR beta CDR3 regions derived from RNA transcripts. The primer set for the first-round RT-PCR of the TCR CDR3 was HTBI. A single record per CDR3 protein comes from TCRdb applying MiXCR to the multiplex PCR reads. The sample lists about 510,000 distinct CDR3 sequences, 46% occurring once. What was sequenced was peripheral blood or thyroid tissue (not recorded which). All receptors come from an adult woman with Graves' disease, either hyperthyroidism or ophthalmopathy (not recorded which).

The genes are TRBV11-2 and TRBJ2-7; TRBD1 matches 8 bases. V was pared by 3 bases and J by 3 bases, with 10 bases of the junction left unmatched. The CDR3 covers 16 residues. The germline V gene has CDR1 SGHAT and CDR2 FQNNGV. The CDR3 nucleotides are TGTGCCAGCAGCTTTTCCCCCCGGGACAGGAACTACGAGCAGTACTTC. It translates to CASSFSPRDRNYEQYF.

This chain links TRBV20-1 with TRBJ1-1; possibly TRBD1 for D (6 bases). This CDR3 contains 12 residues. Germline V gene sequence: CDR1 DFQATT, CDR2 SNEGSKA (reference sequence). V lost 8 bases, J lost 3 bases, and 13 bases lay in between. CDR3 loop: CSNGGADTEAFF. The CDR3, as DNA: TGCAGTAACGGGGGGGCGGACACTGAAGCTTTCTTT.

The rearrangement uses TRBV7-7 and TRBJ2-5; TRBD2 aligns across 7 bases. Germline V gives CDR1 SSHAT, CDR2 FNYEAQ (reference sequence). The J segment lost 10 bases and the V segment lost 4 bases, leaving 12 bases of the junction unmatched. The CDR3 has 14 residues. The CDR3 DNA reads TGTGCCAGCAGCTCAAACCCCGGGAGCGGGGACCAGTACTTC. The encoded protein is CASSSNPGSGDQYF.

The sample holds a few counts of this clonotype. The chain couples TRBV24-1 to TRBJ1-2; TRBD1 is a possible D gene (5 bases). The CDR3 extends over 15 amino acids. V lost 5 bases, J lost 8 bases, and 20 bases lay in between. CDR1 and CDR2 (germline): KGHDR, SFDVKD. The CDR3 loop reads CATSGNRDQKEGYTF. DNA for the CDR3: TGTGCCACCAGTGGGAACCGGGACCAAAAGGAGGGCTACACCTTC.

The chain carries TRBV28 and TRBJ1-4; D gene uncertain. The V gene's germline CDR1 is MDHEN and CDR2 SYDVKM. V was clipped by 10 bases and J by 11 bases, with 23 bases between them. The CDR3 sequence is 14 residues long. The CDR3 DNA is TGTGCCACTCATATCTCGGACCGGGTAGACAAACTGTTTTTT. Translation gives CATHISDRVDKLFF.

This clonotype was counted between two and nine times. The chain joins TRBV29-1 to TRBJ1-2; 9 bases agree with TRBD1. This CDR3 contains 14 residues. CDR1 and CDR2 (germline): SQVTM, ANQGSEA. Losses at the gene ends were 2 bases for V and 7 bases for J; bases not matched to a gene: 8. DNA for the CDR3: TGCAGCGTTGAACCGGGACAGGGATTTTCTGGCTACACCTTC. This gives the protein CSVEPGQGFSGYTF.

The chain recombines TRBV5-6 with TRBJ1-4; TRBD1 might be the D (5 bases). V dropped 3 bases and J dropped 6 bases, with 15 bases sitting between them. This CDR3 is built from 15 residues. Germline CDR1 and CDR2: SGHDT and YYEEEE. The CDR3 coding sequence is TGTGCCAGCAGCTCCCCCCGGCAGGGCTATGAAAAACTGTTTTTT. Amino acids: CASSSPRQGYEKLFF.

With regard to this clonotype: A much larger clone lies one base from this, so it may be a read error. The V call is TRBV14, the J call TRBJ2-5, with D uncertain. The CDR3 is made up of 15 amino acids. Trimming took off 3 bases at V and 9 bases at J, with 20 bases between the two ends. Germline V lookup: CDR1 SGHDN, CDR2 FVKESK. The CDR3 bases are TGTGCCAGCAGCCAGCTGAAGAGTTATGATGAGGCCCAGTACTTC. Encoded protein: CASSQLKSYDEAQYF. Combining the CDR3 with reference TRBV14 and TRBJ2-5 gives the whole variable domain EAGVTQFPSHSVIEKGQTVTLRCDPISGHDNLYWYRRVMGKEIKFLLHFVKESKQDESGMPNNRFLAERTGGTYSTLKVQPAELEDSGVYFCASSQLKSYDEAQYFGPGTRLLVL.

V gene TRBV6-1 combines with J gene TRBJ1-1; D is possibly TRBD1 (5 bases). V gave up 3 bases and J gave up 3 bases, with 17 bases separating them. The germline gives CDR1 MNHNS, CDR2 SASEGT. The length of the CDR3 is 16 residues. DNA for the CDR3: TGTGCCAGCAGTGACCGGGGACGGACGGTGGACACTGAAGCTTTCTTT. Amino acids: CASSDRGRTVDTEAFF.

A few counts support this clonotype. V usage is TRBV7-9 and J usage is TRBJ1-6; tentative D call: TRBD1 (5 bases). In germline, CDR1 is SEHNR, CDR2 FQNEAQ (reference sequence). Trimming shortened V by 1 base and J by 10 bases, and 8 bases separated the two germline ends. The CDR3 has 13 residues. The CDR3 DNA is TGTGCCAGCAGCTTAGAAGAGGGGTCACCCCTCCACTTT. Translated, it gives CASSLEEGSPLHF.

With respect to this clonotype: A much larger clone lies a single base off, so this may be a read error. The chain combines TRBV14 with TRBJ2-7, with D maybe TRBD2 (6 bases). Germline CDR1 and CDR2: SGHDN and FVKESK. V lost 4 bases to trimming and J lost 0 bases, with 16 bases between them. The CDR3 extends over 16 amino acids. CDR3 coding DNA: TGTGCCAGCAGCCGGAACCGGGACTTGAGCTCCTACGAGCAGTACGTC. The encoded protein is CASSRNRDLSSYEQYV.

CDR3: CASSPGVALFF. The CDR3 region has the DNA TGTGCCAGCAGCCCCGGGGTTGCACTGTTTTTT. This sequence joins TRBV7-9 and TRBJ1-4, with D unresolved. The V end was cut by 5 bases, the J end by 13 bases, with 11 bases between. Germline V gene lookup returns CDR1 SEHNR and CDR2 FQNEAQ (reference sequence). This CDR3 spans 11 amino acids.

The rearrangement uses TRBV25-1 and TRBJ2-5; tentatively, D is TRBD2 (6 bases). V was clipped by 1 base and J by 1 base, with 13 bases between them. The CDR3 length is 16 residues. Germline V lookup: CDR1 MGHDK, CDR2 SYGVNS. The CDR3 DNA is TGTGCCAGCAGTGAATGGGGCAGCGGGTCCCAAGAGACCCAGTACTTC. Residues: CASSEWGSGSQETQYF.

The chain employs TRBV5-1 and TRBJ2-3, with D perhaps TRBD1 (7 bases). Germline CDR1 is SGHRS and CDR2 is YFSETQ. Trimming cost V 4 bases and J 3 bases, with 15 bases left between them. This CDR3 is built from 15 residues. In nucleotides, the CDR3 is TGCGCCAGCAGCCTGGAGGGGACAGATACAGATACGCAGTATTTT. Protein: CASSLEGTDTDTQYF.

The CDR3 spells CATRAAWGTLHF. The CDR3 nucleotides read TGTGCCACCCGGGCCGCGTGGGGTACCCTCCACTTT. This chain uses TRBV7-2 with TRBJ1-6; D gene ambiguous. Per the germline V gene, CDR1 is SGHTA and CDR2 is FQGNSA. The CDR3 spans 12 residues. Trimming cost V 10 bases and J 14 bases, with 18 bases left between them.